The T cell receptor (beta chain) under discussion was sequenced for a study of T-cell reconstitution after alpha-beta-depleted transplantation in children. Unique molecular identifiers were incorporated during preparation of the TCRbeta library. TCRdb reprocessed the PCR reads via MiXCR and lists one record per CDR3 protein. Here the sample spans roughly 500,000 distinct CDR3 sequences, around 18% being singletons. This clonotype was counted only a few times. Looked up from germline, CDR1 is SGHRS and CDR2 is YFSETQ. CDR3 length: 14 amino acids. With 4 bases clipped from V and 2 bases from J, the junction kept 6 bases outside the gene matches.

This chain links TRBV5-1 with TRBJ2-7; 7 nucleotides line up with TRBD1. This clonotype originated in a human donor who donated a stem cell graft to a child with acute lymphoblastic leukemia. Sequences were derived from PBMCs from the stem cell graft donor, sampled from the stem cell graft. The CDR3 spells CASSPDRVPYEQYF. In nucleotides, the CDR3 is TGCGCCAGCAGCCCTGACAGGGTACCCTACGAGCAGTACTTC.